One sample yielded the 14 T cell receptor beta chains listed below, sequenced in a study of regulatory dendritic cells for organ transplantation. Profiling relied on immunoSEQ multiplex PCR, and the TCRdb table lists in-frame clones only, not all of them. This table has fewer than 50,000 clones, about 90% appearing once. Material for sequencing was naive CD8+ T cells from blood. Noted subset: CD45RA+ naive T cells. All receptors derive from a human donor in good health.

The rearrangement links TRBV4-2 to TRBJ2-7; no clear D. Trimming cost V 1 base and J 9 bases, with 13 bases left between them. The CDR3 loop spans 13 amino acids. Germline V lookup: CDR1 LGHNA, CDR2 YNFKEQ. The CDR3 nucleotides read TGTGCCAGCAGCCAAGGAGGCCCCCAGAGGCAGTACTTC. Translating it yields CASSQGGPQRQYF.

CDR3 amino acids: CASSLSTGAWETQYF. CDR3 nucleotides: TGTGCCAGCAGTTTGTCGACAGGAGCGTGGGAGACCCAGTACTTC. The genes are TRBV28 and TRBJ2-5, with a tentative D call TRBD1 (6 bases). The V and J ends lost 3 bases and 5 bases respectively, with 16 bases between them. This CDR3 region has 15 residues. Per the germline V gene, CDR1 is MDHEN and CDR2 is SYDVKM. The full variable domain, in which reference TRBV28 and TRBJ2-5 provide the parts outside the CDR3, is DVKVTQSSRYLVKRTGEKVFLECVQDMDHENMFWYRQDPGLGLRLIYFSYDVKMKEKGDIPEGYSVSREKKERFSLILESASTNQTSMYLCASSLSTGAWETQYFGPGTRLLVL.

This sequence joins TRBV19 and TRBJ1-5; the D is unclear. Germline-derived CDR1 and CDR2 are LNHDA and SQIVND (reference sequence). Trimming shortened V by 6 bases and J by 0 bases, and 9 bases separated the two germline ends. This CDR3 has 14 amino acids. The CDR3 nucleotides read TGTGCCAGTAGAGTTCCAATTAGCAATCAGCCCCAGCATTTT. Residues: CASRVPISNQPQHF.

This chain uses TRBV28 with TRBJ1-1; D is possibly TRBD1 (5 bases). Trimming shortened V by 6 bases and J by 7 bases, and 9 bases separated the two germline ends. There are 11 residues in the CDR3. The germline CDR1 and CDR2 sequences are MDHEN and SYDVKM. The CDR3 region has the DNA TGTGCCAGCAGCAGGGAGGTTGAAGCTTTCTTT. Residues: CASSREVEAFF.

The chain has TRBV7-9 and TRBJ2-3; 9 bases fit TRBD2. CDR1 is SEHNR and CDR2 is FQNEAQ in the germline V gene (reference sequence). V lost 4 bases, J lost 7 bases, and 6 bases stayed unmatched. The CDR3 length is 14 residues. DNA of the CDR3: TGTGCCAGCAGCTCAGGGACTAGCCGCAATACGCAGTATTTT. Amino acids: CASSSGTSRNTQYF. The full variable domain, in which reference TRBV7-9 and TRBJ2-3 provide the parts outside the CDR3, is DTGVSQNPRHKITKRGQNVTFRCDPISEHNRLYWYRQTLGQGPEFLTYFQNEAQLEKSRLLSDRFSAERPKGSFSTLEIQRTEQGDSAMYLCASSSGTSRNTQYFGPGTRLTVL.

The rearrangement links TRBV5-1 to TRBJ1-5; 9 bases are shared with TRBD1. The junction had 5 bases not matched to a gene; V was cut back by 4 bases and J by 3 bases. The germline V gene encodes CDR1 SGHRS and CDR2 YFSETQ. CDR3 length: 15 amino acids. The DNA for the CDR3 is TGCGCCAGCAGCAGGACAGGGGAATCCAATCAGCCCCAGCATTTT. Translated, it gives CASSRTGESNQPQHF.

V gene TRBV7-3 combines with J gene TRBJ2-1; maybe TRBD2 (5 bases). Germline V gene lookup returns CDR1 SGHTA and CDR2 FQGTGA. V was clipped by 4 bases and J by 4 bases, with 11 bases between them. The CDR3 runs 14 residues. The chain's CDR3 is CASSSGGPYNEQFF. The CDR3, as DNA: TGTGCCAGCAGCTCGGGCGGGCCTTACAATGAGCAGTTCTTC.

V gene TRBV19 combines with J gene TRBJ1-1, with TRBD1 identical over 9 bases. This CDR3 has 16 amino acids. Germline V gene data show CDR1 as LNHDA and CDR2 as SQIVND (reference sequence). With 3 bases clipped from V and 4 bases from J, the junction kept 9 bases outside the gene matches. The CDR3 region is CASSISLGQGITEAFF. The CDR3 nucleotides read TGTGCCAGTAGTATTTCCCTCGGACAGGGGATCACTGAAGCTTTCTTT.

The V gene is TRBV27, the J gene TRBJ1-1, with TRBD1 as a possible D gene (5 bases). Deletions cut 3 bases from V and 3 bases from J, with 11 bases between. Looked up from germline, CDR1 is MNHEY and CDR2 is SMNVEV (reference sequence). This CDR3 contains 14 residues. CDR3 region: CASSFNRKDTEAFF. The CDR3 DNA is TGTGCCAGCAGTTTTAACAGGAAGGACACTGAAGCTTTCTTT.

Here the CDR3 reads CASSVVQGATSGYTF. CDR3 in DNA: TGTGCCAGCAGCGTAGTACAGGGGGCGACGAGTGGCTACACCTTC. This chain uses TRBV9 with TRBJ1-2, with 9 bases lining up with TRBD1. Germline values: CDR1 SGDLS, CDR2 YYNGEE. CDR3 length equals 15 residues. The junction had 7 bases not matched to a gene; V was cut back by 0 bases and J by 7 bases. The full variable domain, with the rest looked up from reference TRBV9 and TRBJ1-2, is DSGVTQTPKHLITATGQRVTLRCSPRSGDLSVYWYQQSLDQGLQFLIQYYNGEERAKGNILERFSAQQFPDLHSELNLSSLELGDSALYFCASSVVQGATSGYTFGSGTRLTVV.

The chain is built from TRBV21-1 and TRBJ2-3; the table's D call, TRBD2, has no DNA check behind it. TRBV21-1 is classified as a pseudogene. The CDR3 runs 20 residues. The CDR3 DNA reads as TGTGCCAGCAGCATTCTGTGTAGGCTGGCGGGGCCACCTAGCACAGATACGCAGTATTTT. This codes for CASSILCRLAGPPSTDTQYF.

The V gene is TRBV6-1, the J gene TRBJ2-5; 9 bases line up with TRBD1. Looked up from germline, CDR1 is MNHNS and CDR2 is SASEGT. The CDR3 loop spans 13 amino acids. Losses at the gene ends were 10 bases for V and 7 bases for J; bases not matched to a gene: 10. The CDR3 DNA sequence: TGTGCCACCTATAGGGGACAGGGTACGACCCAGTACTTC. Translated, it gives CATYRGQGTTQYF.

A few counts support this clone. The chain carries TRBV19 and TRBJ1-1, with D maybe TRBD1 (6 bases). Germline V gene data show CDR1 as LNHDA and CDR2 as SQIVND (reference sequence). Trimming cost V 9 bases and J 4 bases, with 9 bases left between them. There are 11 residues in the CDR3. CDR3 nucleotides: TGTGCCAGCACAGGGAGCACTGAAGCTTTCTTT. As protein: CASTGSTEAFF.

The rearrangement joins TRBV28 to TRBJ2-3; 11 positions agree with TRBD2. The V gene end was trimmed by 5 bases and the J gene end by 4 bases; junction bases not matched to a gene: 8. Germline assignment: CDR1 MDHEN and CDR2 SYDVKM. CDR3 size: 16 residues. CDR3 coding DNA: TGTGCCAGCAGTCCCCGACTAGCGGGAACTCCAGATACGCAGTATTTT. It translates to CASSPRLAGTPDTQYF.